The clone carrying this TCR beta chain was picked up a small number of times. Its cognate antigen is unknown. The sample comes from a study of vaccination and CD4 T cells after COVID-19. Study background: Researchers treated control cultures with a CEFX pool, an HIV-1 Nef pool, or no peptide.

The CDR3 totals 14 residues. V lost 0 bases to trimming and J lost 6 bases, with 6 bases between them. Germline V CDR1 and CDR2: SEHNR, FQNEAQ (reference sequence). Treatment noted: roughly ten-day PBMC culture with coronavirus spike peptide pools or control peptides (ViraFEST assay). Peptide pools at 8 to 10 ug/ml, together with 8.5 to 10 IU/ml IL-2, were added to cultures of some 1.9 million PBMCs per well. Cultured CD4+ T cell DNA was sequenced using the Oncomine TCR Beta short-read assay. TCRdb reprocessed the PCR reads with MiXCR, giving one entry per CDR3 protein. The sample lists 15,000 to 18,000 distinct CDR3 sequences; more than 35% were seen once.

V usage is TRBV7-9 and J usage is TRBJ1-6, with D unresolved. The TCR originated in a human donor who had recovered from COVID-19. The starting material was CD4+ T cells from blood, cultured in vitro, obtained before SARS-CoV-2 vaccination. CDR3 nucleotide sequence: TGTGCCAGCAGCTTAGCATCTTCTAATTCACCCCTCCACTTT. It specifies CASSLASSNSPLHF.